These T cell receptor beta chains were read from a single sample in a study of blood T cells in healthy people across ages. One entry per CDR3 protein results from TCRdb running MiXCR on the 5' RACE reads. The sample has around 1,800,000 distinct CDR3 sequences; approximately 39% are singletons. Input material: blood. The receptors shown here come from a human donor in good health. CDR3s include the opening cysteine and the closing phenylalanine or tryptophan. Each record gives: D gene, clone size, J gene, V gene, CDR3 DNA, CDR3 protein. D genes are given only for firm matches. Rows may omit the clone size; those that give it use once, few, many or a size class.

d_call: TRBD1; clone_size: NA; j_call: TRBJ2-5; v_call: TRBV5-1; cdr3_nt: TGCGCCAGTTACCCCGGGACAGGGGAAGAGACCCAGTACTTC; cdr3_aa: CASYPGTGEETQYF
d_call: NA; clone_size: NA; j_call: TRBJ1-1; v_call: TRBV12-3/TRBV12-4; cdr3_nt: TGTGCCAGCAGGGGGCCCGGGAACACTGAAGCTTTCTTT; cdr3_aa: CASRGPGNTEAFF
d_call: NA; clone_size: NA; j_call: TRBJ1-4; v_call: TRBV29-1; cdr3_nt: TGCAGCGAATGCGGTGCAACTAATGAAAAACTGTTTTTT; cdr3_aa: CSECGATNEKLFF
d_call: NA; clone_size: NA; j_call: TRBJ2-3; v_call: TRBV4-1; cdr3_nt: TGCGCCAGCAGCCAAATTCCAGGGGTTACAGATACGCAGTATTTT; cdr3_aa: CASSQIPGVTDTQYF
d_call: TRBD1; clone_size: NA; j_call: TRBJ2-7; v_call: TRBV7-6; cdr3_nt: TGTGCCAGCAGCTCCATACTGACGGGACAGGGTAGCTACGAGCAGTACTTC; cdr3_aa: CASSSILTGQGSYEQYF
d_call: NA; clone_size: NA; j_call: TRBJ1-2; v_call: TRBV13; cdr3_nt: TGTGCCAGCAGCTTAGCGAGAACAGCTATTGGCTACACCTTC; cdr3_aa: CASSLARTAIGYTF
d_call: NA; clone_size: NA; j_call: TRBJ2-7; v_call: TRBV29-1; cdr3_nt: TGCAGCGTTGATGGTCTTGGGGGGGCCCAGTACTTC; cdr3_aa: CSVDGLGGAQYF
d_call: NA; clone_size: few; j_call: TRBJ1-5; v_call: TRBV27; cdr3_nt: TGTGCCAGCAGCTCAGGTGTAGGGAGCGAGGTCCAGCCCCAGCATTTT; cdr3_aa: CASSSGVGSEVQPQHF
d_call: NA; clone_size: NA; j_call: TRBJ1-3; v_call: TRBV4-1; cdr3_nt: TGCGCCAGCAGCCAGGCTGACACGTTCTCTGGAAACACCATATATTTT; cdr3_aa: CASSQADTFSGNTIYF
d_call: TRBD1; clone_size: NA; j_call: TRBJ1-2; v_call: TRBV6-6; cdr3_nt: TGTGCCAGCAGTTACACGGGACAGGGGTATCATGGCTACACCTTC; cdr3_aa: CASSYTGQGYHGYTF
d_call: NA; clone_size: many; j_call: TRBJ2-2; v_call: TRBV20-1; cdr3_nt: TGCAGTGCTAGAATCGGCGACGGCGGGGAGCTGTTTTTT; cdr3_aa: CSARIGDGGELFF
d_call: NA; clone_size: few; j_call: TRBJ2-7; v_call: TRBV3-1; cdr3_nt: TGTGCCACTAGGGATCCCGGGTACGAGCAGTACTTC; cdr3_aa: CATRDPGYEQYF
d_call: NA; clone_size: NA; j_call: TRBJ2-3; v_call: TRBV18; cdr3_nt: TGTGCCAGCTCACGTGCGGGTTCCTACACAGATACGCAGTATTTT; cdr3_aa: CASSRAGSYTDTQYF